What follows are 4 T cell receptor beta chains derived from one specimen sequenced in a study of OX40 agonist ivuxolimab in advanced cancers. Sequencing used immunoSEQ multiplex PCR; TCRdb keeps in-frame clones, though not all of them. Found here are around 65,000 clones, 91% of them singletons; the top ten hold over 15%. The sample was CD4+ or CD8+ T cells sorted from blood, taken in a trial of the OX40 agonist ivuxolimab. These receptors were taken from an adult with an advanced solid tumor such as melanoma, head and neck, liver or kidney cancer.

This rearrangement joins TRBV6-6 to TRBJ1-1, with 9 bases matching TRBD1. The CDR3 contains 13 residues. Germline CDR1 and CDR2: MNHNY and SVGAGI (reference sequence). V shed 2 bases, J shed 6 bases, and the junction held 1 base outside the gene matches. The CDR3 bases are TGTGCCAGCAGTTACGGGACAGGGTCTGAAGCTTTCTTT. It specifies CASSYGTGSEAFF.

This chain links TRBV19 with TRBJ2-7; 8 bases line up with TRBD2. The germline CDR1 and CDR2 sequences are LNHDA and SQIVND (reference sequence). V was clipped by 5 bases and J by 3 bases; unmatched bases: 3. The CDR3 has 13 amino acids. The CDR3 nucleotides are TGTGCCAGTAGTGTCGGGACTAGCTACGAGCAGTACTTC. Its translation: CASSVGTSYEQYF.

The V gene is TRBV28, the J gene TRBJ2-7; unclear D gene. The germline V gene encodes CDR1 MDHEN and CDR2 SYDVKM. Trimming shortened V by 3 bases and J by 2 bases, and 11 bases separated the two germline ends. The CDR3 runs 14 residues. CDR3 sequence (DNA): TGTGCCAGCAGTTTGGGCAGGATCCCCTACGAGCAGTACTTC. Translating it yields CASSLGRIPYEQYF.

This clone was counted between two and nine times. This chain links TRBV19 with TRBJ1-2; TRBD1 is a possible D gene (5 bases). The CDR3 consists of 17 residues. In germline, CDR1 is LNHDA, CDR2 SQIVND (reference sequence). Trimming left V 3 bases short and J 3 bases short, with 20 bases between. CDR3 loop: CASSIPSGGLRDYGYTF. As DNA, the CDR3 is TGTGCCAGTAGTATCCCCTCCGGGGGTTTAAGGGACTATGGCTACACCTTC.